This passage covers 11 T cell receptor beta chains from one sample sequenced in a study of cytomegalovirus exposure and HLA in healthy donors. Both 60 Vbeta primers and 13 Jbeta primers went into the PCR. Measured with immunoSEQ multiplex PCR; TCRdb has only the in-frame clones, and not every one. The table has fewer than 250,000 clones, 65% to 80% seen once. Sequenced sample: PBMCs. The receptors were sampled from a man in his forties in good health and CMV-seronegative.

The CDR3 DNA reads as TGTGCCAGCAGGTCTAGTGGTTCCAATGAGCAGTTCTTC. Its translation: CASRSSGSNEQFF. V and J are TRBV6-6 and TRBJ2-1; D is undetermined. Per germline, CDR1 MNHNY and CDR2 SVGAGI (reference sequence). The CDR3 runs 13 residues. V was shortened by 6 bases and J by 6 bases, with 12 bases between the two germline ends.

The J gene is TRBJ2-3, the V gene TRBV4-3; 8 bases map to TRBD2. Trimming at V came to 2 bases and at J to 2 bases, leaving 3 bases not matched to a gene. The CDR3 has 15 amino acids. CDR1 is LGHNA, CDR2 YSLEER, per germline. DNA of the CDR3: TGCGCCAGCAGCCAAACTAGCGGATTCACAGATACGCAGTATTTT. Protein product: CASSQTSGFTDTQYF.

This clone was seen a single time. The V and J genes are TRBV5-4 and TRBJ2-7; a weak D match, TRBD1 (6 bases). The length of the CDR3 is 13 residues. V was cut by 5 bases and J by 1 base, with 10 bases left in between. Per germline, CDR1 SGHNT and CDR2 YYREEE (reference sequence). The CDR3 sequence is CASRAGESYEQYF. In DNA, the CDR3 is TGTGCCAGCAGGGCAGGGGAATCCTACGAGCAGTACTTC.

The rearrangement links TRBV7-8 to TRBJ2-2; 10 bases map to TRBD2. The CDR3 covers 14 residues. Germline values: CDR1 SGHVS, CDR2 FQNEAQ. Losses at the gene ends were 4 bases for V and 6 bases for J; bases not matched to a gene: 2. This chain's CDR3 is CASSSSGSAGELFF. The CDR3 DNA reads TGTGCCAGCAGCTCTAGCGGGAGTGCCGGGGAGCTGTTTTTT.

Here the CDR3 DNA reads TGTGCCAGCAGTTTGACCGCATTCGACAGGGGGGTGAACACTGAAGCTTTCTTT. Residues: CASSLTAFDRGVNTEAFF. The chain couples TRBV27 to TRBJ1-1, with 9 bases that match TRBD1. Germline lookup yields CDR1 MNHEY and CDR2 SMNVEV (reference sequence). This CDR3 contains 18 residues. The junction had 11 bases not matched to a gene; V was cut back by 3 bases and J by 0 bases.

CDR3 in DNA: TGTGCCAGCAGTCCTGCGGGGGCCACCGGGGAGCTGTTTTTT. Amino acid sequence: CASSPAGATGELFF. The V gene is TRBV27, the J gene TRBJ2-2, with a possible D match to TRBD2 (7 bases). V lost 5 bases and J 4 bases, leaving 11 bases between the germline ends. The germline V gene has CDR1 MNHEY and CDR2 SMNVEV (reference sequence). The CDR3 extends over 14 amino acids.

The V gene is TRBV13, the J gene TRBJ2-4; 8 positions agree with TRBD1. Looked up from germline, CDR1 is PRHDT and CDR2 is FYEKMQ (reference sequence). The J segment lost 4 bases and the V segment lost 1 base, leaving 9 bases of the junction unmatched. The CDR3 is 17 residues long. The CDR3: CASSLVRQGRWKNIQYF. The CDR3 nucleotides are TGTGCCAGCAGCTTAGTGCGACAGGGGAGGTGGAAAAACATTCAGTACTTC.

V is TRBV2 and J is TRBJ1-5, with a tentative D call TRBD1 (5 bases). Germline V gene lookup returns CDR1 SNHLY and CDR2 FYNNEI. V lost 6 bases, J lost 0 bases, and 12 bases lay in between. There are 15 residues in the CDR3. The CDR3: CASRGGDNSNQPQHF. CDR3 DNA: TGTGCCAGCAGAGGAGGGGATAATAGCAATCAGCCCCAGCATTTT.

J is TRBJ1-2 and V is TRBV7-8, with D perhaps matching TRBD1 (6 bases). Trimming shortened V by 5 bases and J by 0 bases, and 13 bases separated the two germline ends. Germline V gene lookup returns CDR1 SGHVS and CDR2 FQNEAQ. The CDR3 totals 15 residues. The CDR3 bases are TGTGCCAGCAGCGCCACAGGGAGGGCTAACTATGGCTACACCTTC. It translates to CASSATGRANYGYTF. The complete variable domain, with remaining parts taken from reference TRBV7-8 and TRBJ1-2, reads GAGVSQSPRYKVAKRGQDVALRCDPISGHVSLFWYQQALGQGPEFLTYFQNEAQLDKSGLPSDRFFAERPEGSVSTLKIQRTQQEDSAVYLCASSATGRANYGYTFGSGTRLTVV.

This rearrangement joins TRBV6-5 to TRBJ1-4; D not certain. Trimming removed 6 bases at V and 2 bases at J, with 7 bases between. The V gene's germline CDR1 is MNHEY and CDR2 SVGAGI. The CDR3 is 13 amino acids. The chain's CDR3 is CASRAGTNEKLFF. CDR3 nucleotides: TGTGCCAGCAGGGCGGGGACTAATGAAAAACTGTTTTTT.

V usage is TRBV28 and J usage is TRBJ2-1, with TRBD2 matching 12 bases. The CDR3 totals 18 residues. Germline V CDR1 and CDR2: MDHEN, SYDVKM. V shed 3 bases and J 0 bases; nucleotides not matched to a gene: 6. The CDR3 region is CASSFSGTSGYSYNEQFF. For the CDR3, the DNA is TGTGCCAGCAGTTTCTCAGGGACTAGCGGGTACTCCTACAATGAGCAGTTCTTC.